The rows below give T cell receptor beta chains drawn from one sample of a study of cytomegalovirus exposure and HLA in healthy donors. The method was immunoSEQ multiplex PCR; TCRdb's version includes in-frame clones alone and lacks a portion of them. The sample yields 76,000 or so clones, roughly 78% seen once. Sequencing was carried out using PBMCs. Every receptor here comes from a man in his thirties or forties in good health and CMV-seronegative. The CDR3 runs from the conserved cysteine through the conserved F or W. The order of the fields is V gene, clone size, D gene, J gene, CDR3 protein, CDR3 DNA. D genes are given only for firm matches. Some rows mark clone size as missing; the rest say once, few, many or name a class of expanded clone.

V gene: TRBV25-1
clone size: .
D gene: TRBD1
J gene: TRBJ1-4
CDR3 protein: CASSEFGTGTSEKLFF
CDR3 DNA: TGTGCCAGCAGTGAATTCGGGACAGGTACTAGTGAAAAACTGTTTTTT

V gene: TRBV5-4
clone size: .
D gene: .
J gene: TRBJ2-3
CDR3 protein: CASSSVAATRDTQYF
CDR3 DNA: TGTGCCAGCAGCTCCGTTGCCGCCACGCGAGATACGCAGTATTTT

V gene: TRBV4-3
clone size: few
D gene: .
J gene: TRBJ1-2
CDR3 protein: CASSQDRTGLTYGYTF
CDR3 DNA: TGCGCCAGCAGCCAAGATCGAACGGGTTTGACCTATGGCTACACCTTC

V gene: TRBV14
clone size: .
D gene: TRBD2
J gene: TRBJ2-7
CDR3 protein: CASSQTSGRSYEQYF
CDR3 DNA: TGTGCCAGCAGTCAAACTAGCGGGAGGTCCTACGAGCAGTACTTC

V gene: TRBV10-3
clone size: .
D gene: .
J gene: TRBJ1-3
CDR3 protein: CAISEEPNSGNTIYF
CDR3 DNA: TGTGCCATCAGTGAGGAACCTAACTCTGGAAACACCATATATTTT

V gene: TRBV15
clone size: .
D gene: .
J gene: TRBJ2-3
CDR3 protein: CATSRDQDTQYF
CDR3 DNA: TGTGCCACCAGCAGAGACCAAGATACGCAGTATTTT

V gene: TRBV18
clone size: .
D gene: .
J gene: TRBJ1-1
CDR3 protein: CASSPEVGGEAFF
CDR3 DNA: TGTGCCAGCTCACCAGAGGTCGGGGGTGAAGCTTTCTTT

V gene: TRBV7-8
clone size: .
D gene: .
J gene: TRBJ1-5
CDR3 protein: CASSPSQGQPQHF
CDR3 DNA: TGTGCCAGCAGCCCGAGTCAGGGTCAGCCCCAGCATTTT

V gene: TRBV7-9
clone size: .
D gene: TRBD2
J gene: TRBJ2-1
CDR3 protein: CASSPDRGGYNEQFF
CDR3 DNA: TGTGCCAGCAGCCCGGACCGGGGGGGCTACAATGAGCAGTTCTTC

V gene: TRBV7-9
clone size: .
D gene: TRBD1
J gene: TRBJ2-7
CDR3 protein: CSSSYPGQVSYEQYF
CDR3 DNA: TGTTCCAGCAGCTATCCGGGACAGGTTTCCTACGAGCAGTACTTC

V gene: TRBV9
clone size: .
D gene: .
J gene: TRBJ1-1
CDR3 protein: CASSVGGSMNTEAFF
CDR3 DNA: TGTGCCAGCAGCGTGGGGGGGAGTATGAACACTGAAGCTTTCTTT

V gene: TRBV6-1
clone size: .
D gene: TRBD1
J gene: TRBJ2-3
CDR3 protein: CASSETGYSTDTQYF
CDR3 DNA: TGTGCCAGCAGTGAGACAGGGTACAGCACAGATACGCAGTATTTT

V gene: TRBV5-4
clone size: .
D gene: TRBD2
J gene: TRBJ2-7
CDR3 protein: CASSGERLAGTYEQYF
CDR3 DNA: TGTGCCAGCAGCGGAGAAAGACTAGCGGGGACCTACGAGCAGTACTTC

V gene: TRBV30
clone size: .
D gene: TRBD2
J gene: TRBJ2-7
CDR3 protein: CAWQPGLAGSSYEQYF
CDR3 DNA: TGTGCCTGGCAACCGGGACTAGCGGGGTCTTCCTACGAGCAGTACTTC

V gene: TRBV11-2
clone size: .
D gene: .
J gene: TRBJ1-1
CDR3 protein: CASSLTGLQENTEAFF
CDR3 DNA: TGTGCCAGCAGCTTAACGGGTCTACAGGAGAACACTGAAGCTTTCTTT

V gene: TRBV4-2
clone size: few
D gene: TRBD1
J gene: TRBJ1-1
CDR3 protein: CASSQAGTGMNTEAFF
CDR3 DNA: TGTGCCAGCAGCCAAGCAGGGACAGGCATGAACACTGAAGCTTTCTTT

V gene: TRBV19
clone size: .
D gene: .
J gene: TRBJ1-1
CDR3 protein: CASSMSPGDVFRGAFF
CDR3 DNA: TGTGCCAGTAGTATGTCGCCGGGAGACGTTTTTCGAGGAGCTTTCTTT

V gene: TRBV4-2
clone size: .
D gene: TRBD2
J gene: TRBJ2-1
CDR3 protein: CASSPGLAGVDEQFF
CDR3 DNA: TGTGCCAGCAGCCCCGGACTAGCGGGAGTGGATGAGCAGTTCTTC

V gene: TRBV4-1
clone size: .
D gene: TRBD1
J gene: TRBJ2-6
CDR3 protein: CASRPGTGGPGANVLTF
CDR3 DNA: TGCGCCAGCCGACCCGGGACAGGGGGCCCTGGGGCCAACGTCCTGACTTTC

V gene: TRBV6-1
clone size: .
D gene: .
J gene: TRBJ1-1
CDR3 protein: CASSEKGGWDTEALF
CDR3 DNA: TGTGCCAGCAGTGAAAAAGGGGGTTGGGACACTGAAGCTCTCTTT

V gene: TRBV7-6
clone size: .
D gene: .
J gene: TRBJ2-2
CDR3 protein: CASSLEGDGELFF
CDR3 DNA: TGTGCCAGCAGCTTAGAAGGGGACGGGGAGCTGTTTTTT

V gene: TRBV4-3
clone size: .
D gene: .
J gene: TRBJ1-6
CDR3 protein: CASSQAGVSPLHF
CDR3 DNA: TGCGCCAGCAGCCAAGCGGGTGTCTCACCCCTCCACTTT

V gene: TRBV6-6
clone size: .
D gene: .
J gene: TRBJ2-2
CDR3 protein: CASSRNTGELFF
CDR3 DNA: TGTGCCAGCAGTCGGAACACCGGGGAGCTGTTTTTT

V gene: TRBV7-2
clone size: .
D gene: TRBD1
J gene: TRBJ2-5
CDR3 protein: CASSLATGGETQYF
CDR3 DNA: TGTGCCAGCAGCTTAGCCACAGGGGGAGAGACCCAGTACTTC

V gene: TRBV2
clone size: .
D gene: TRBD2
J gene: TRBJ2-7
CDR3 protein: CASIAGANEQYF
CDR3 DNA: TGTGCCAGTATAGCGGGAGCCAACGAGCAGTACTTC

V gene: TRBV18
clone size: .
D gene: .
J gene: TRBJ2-7
CDR3 protein: CASSMGLGYEQYF
CDR3 DNA: TGTGCCAGCTCAATGGGACTGGGGTACGAGCAGTACTTC

V gene: TRBV27
clone size: .
D gene: .
J gene: TRBJ2-7
CDR3 protein: CASSFGAASSYEQYF
CDR3 DNA: TGTGCCAGCAGTTTTGGAGCAGCGAGCTCCTACGAGCAGTACTTC

V gene: TRBV6-6
clone size: .
D gene: TRBD2
J gene: TRBJ2-2
CDR3 protein: CASSGLAENTGELFF
CDR3 DNA: TGTGCCAGCAGTGGACTAGCGGAGAACACCGGGGAGCTGTTTTTT